The 28 T cell receptor beta chains below come from one sample, sequenced in a study of shared clonotypes between healthy human individuals. Generated by immunoSEQ multiplex PCR, the TCRdb table keeps only in-frame clones and is missing some. The data show over 400,000 clones, 90% to 97% seen once. The sample was naive CD4+ T cells sorted from blood. Subset: CD45RA+ positively selected. These TCRs come from a woman between 25 and 40 years old in good health.

The rearrangement joins TRBV7-2 to TRBJ2-1, with no clear D. The CDR3 length is 14 residues. The germline V gene has CDR1 SGHTA and CDR2 FQGNSA. The germline V and J ends were trimmed by 5 bases and 0 bases, with 8 bases remaining between them. DNA of the CDR3: TGTGCCAGCAGCCCAAGAAGCTCCTACAATGAGCAGTTCTTC. Its protein product is CASSPRSSYNEQFF.

The rearrangement uses TRBV5-6 and TRBJ1-5; TRBD1 agrees at 8 bases. Germline CDR1 SGHDT, CDR2 YYEEEE. With V trimmed by 4 bases and J by 1 base, 10 bases remained unmatched. The CDR3 is 17 residues long. The CDR3 is CASSKGQGRWSNQPQHF. Written as DNA, the CDR3 is TGTGCCAGCAGCAAAGGACAGGGAAGGTGGAGCAATCAGCCCCAGCATTTT.

Note on this clone: The same CDR3 is also encoded by other DNA sequences in this sample. The chain has TRBV28 and TRBJ1-2, with 8 positions matching TRBD1. Germline-derived CDR1 and CDR2 are MDHEN and SYDVKM. The CDR3 sequence is 13 residues long. V shed 5 bases, J shed 5 bases, and the junction held 4 bases outside the gene matches. The CDR3 DNA follows: TGTGCCAGCAGTCTGGACAGGGCTTATGGCTACACCTTC. Its protein is CASSLDRAYGYTF.

The table lists this clone with a count of one. The rearrangement uses TRBV4-1 and TRBJ2-1; 7 positions agree with TRBD1. The CDR3 totals 16 residues. Germline V CDR1 and CDR2: MGHRA, YSYEKL. The J segment lost 3 bases and the V segment lost 4 bases, leaving 9 bases of the junction unmatched. This chain's CDR3 is CASSRPGQKNYNEQFF. As DNA, the CDR3 is TGCGCCAGCAGCCGCCCGGGACAGAAGAACTACAATGAGCAGTTCTTC.

In its sample, this clone was seen once. This chain joins TRBV5-5 and TRBJ2-7, with 8 bases fitting TRBD2. Germline CDR1 SGHKS, CDR2 YYEKEE (reference sequence). The length of the CDR3 is 14 residues. Unmatched junction bases numbered 4, after V lost 2 bases and J lost 3 bases. The CDR3 spells CASSFGLAGYEQYF. The CDR3 DNA is TGTGCCAGCAGCTTCGGGCTAGCGGGCTACGAGCAGTACTTC.

This clone was recorded once. V gene TRBV7-2 combines with J gene TRBJ2-1, with D tentatively TRBD2 (5 bases). CDR1 and CDR2 from the germline V gene are SGHTA and FQGNSA. V was trimmed by 2 bases and J by 9 bases, leaving 29 bases between them. The CDR3 covers 19 residues. The CDR3 bases are TGTGCCAGCAGCTTAAGATCGGGGTTGGTTAGCCTTGGGCTCGGTGAGCAGTTCTTC. Its protein is CASSLRSGLVSLGLGEQFF.

The chain combines TRBV7-2 with TRBJ2-7; perhaps TRBD2 as D (5 bases). The germline CDR1 and CDR2 sequences are SGHTA and FQGNSA. The CDR3 spans 16 residues. V was shortened by 5 bases and J by 5 bases, with 22 bases between the two germline ends. CDR3 region: CASSPVPRGTTHEQYF. The CDR3 nucleotides are TGTGCCAGCAGCCCGGTCCCCCGGGGTACCACCCACGAGCAGTACTTC. The complete variable domain, with remaining parts taken from reference TRBV7-2 and TRBJ2-7, reads GAGVSQSPSNKVTEKGKDVELRCDPISGHTALYWYRQSLGQGLEFLIYFQGNSAPDKSGLPSDRFSAERTGGSVSTLTIQRTQQEDSAVYLCASSPVPRGTTHEQYFGPGTRLTVT.

J is TRBJ2-1 and V is TRBV19, with 8 positions matching TRBD2. V was pared by 3 bases and J by 1 base, with 8 bases of the junction left unmatched. This CDR3 is built from 17 residues. The germline V gene has CDR1 LNHDA and CDR2 SQIVND (reference sequence). CDR3 protein: CASSIKPAGVSYNEQFF. The CDR3 region has the DNA TGTGCCAGTAGTATTAAGCCAGCGGGAGTATCCTACAATGAGCAGTTCTTC.

The genes are TRBV6-5 and TRBJ1-1; D gene unclear. Germline V gene data show CDR1 as MNHEY and CDR2 as SVGAGI. V lost 0 bases to trimming and J lost 4 bases, with 6 bases between them. The CDR3 extends over 13 amino acids. The CDR3 is CASSYSEGTEAFF. The CDR3 region has the DNA TGTGCCAGCAGTTACTCGGAGGGCACTGAAGCTTTCTTT.

The chain uses TRBV4-2 and TRBJ2-7; D may be TRBD2 (6 bases). CDR3 length: 14 residues. CDR1 and CDR2 (germline): LGHNA, YNFKEQ. V lost 1 base to trimming and J lost 4 bases, with 11 bases between them. The CDR3: CASSQVEGGYEQYF. The CDR3, as DNA: TGTGCCAGCAGCCAAGTCGAGGGAGGTTACGAGCAGTACTTC.

V is TRBV19 and J is TRBJ1-5; no firm D call. V was cut by 7 bases and J by 0 bases, with 16 bases left in between. Germline V lookup: CDR1 LNHDA, CDR2 SQIVND (reference sequence). CDR3 length: 16 residues. CDR3: CASNPGRGYSNQPQHF. The CDR3 DNA is TGTGCCAGTAATCCAGGCCGAGGGTATAGCAATCAGCCCCAGCATTTT. Supplemented by reference TRBV19 and TRBJ1-5, the full variable domain reads DGGITQSPKYLFRKEGQNVTLSCEQNLNHDAMYWYRQDPGQGLRLIYYSQIVNDFQKGDIAEGYSVSREKKESFPLTVTSAQKNPTAFYLCASNPGRGYSNQPQHFGDGTRLSIL.

The sample holds one count of this clone. The chain combines TRBV6-5 with TRBJ1-1; no firm D call. Germline CDR1 MNHEY, CDR2 SVGAGI. CDR3 length: 13 amino acids. Trimming removed 5 bases at V and 0 bases at J, with 7 bases between. The CDR3 region has the DNA TGTGCCAGCAGTCCCCAGATGAACACTGAAGCTTTCTTT. Protein: CASSPQMNTEAFF.

V is TRBV15 and J is TRBJ1-1; D possibly corresponds to TRBD1 (5 bases). The CDR3 has 15 residues. CDR1 is LNHNV, CDR2 YYDKDF, per germline (reference sequence). V lost 0 bases and J lost 5, with 13 bases in between. The CDR3 here is CATSRDRGLWTEAFF. In DNA, the CDR3 is TGTGCCACCAGCAGAGATCGGGGGTTATGGACTGAAGCTTTCTTT.

This clone has only one observation. The chain links TRBV28 to TRBJ2-7, with D possibly TRBD1 on 5 matching bases. V lost 6 bases to trimming and J lost 2 bases, with 11 bases between them. Per the germline V gene, CDR1 is MDHEN and CDR2 is SYDVKM. The CDR3 runs to 13 residues. The CDR3 is CASRVDSAYEQYF. CDR3 coding DNA: TGTGCCAGCAGAGTCGACAGTGCCTACGAGCAGTACTTC.

The chain joins TRBV14 to TRBJ2-7, with D perhaps matching TRBD2 (6 bases). V was pared by 6 bases and J by 4 bases, with 22 bases between. There are 16 residues in the CDR3. Germline V gives CDR1 SGHDN, CDR2 FVKESK. The CDR3 DNA sequence: TGTGCCAGCAGTCGTGCGATGGGACTCCAAACATACGAGCAGTACTTC. Translating it yields CASSRAMGLQTYEQYF.

The genes are TRBV18 and TRBJ2-1; D unresolved. The CDR3 runs 12 residues. Germline V gene data show CDR1 as KGHSH and CDR2 as LQKENI. V was cut by 1 base and J by 6 bases, with 4 bases left in between. CDR3 region: CASSPLSNEQFF. In DNA form, the CDR3 reads TGTGCCAGCTCACCACTTTCCAATGAGCAGTTCTTC.

The chain employs TRBV7-9 and TRBJ1-1; 8 bases fit TRBD1. The CDR3 consists of 15 residues. Trimming at V came to 3 bases and at J to 0 bases, leaving 3 bases not matched to a gene. CDR1 SEHNR and CDR2 FQNEAQ come from the germline V gene (reference sequence). The CDR3 sequence is CASSLTGVVNTEAFF. CDR3 nucleotides: TGTGCCAGCAGCTTGACAGGGGTTGTGAACACTGAAGCTTTCTTT.

The genes are TRBV27 and TRBJ2-1; D assignment may be TRBD1 or TRBD2 (7 bases each). The CDR3 spans 15 residues. Germline assignment: CDR1 MNHEY and CDR2 SMNVEV (reference sequence). With 6 bases removed from V and 10 bases from J, the gap between germline ends came to 22 bases. The CDR3 sequence: CASRGGRAGVREQFF. The CDR3 nucleotides are TGTGCCAGCAGAGGGGGCAGGGCGGGAGTCCGGGAGCAGTTCTTC.

About this clone itself: Other DNA sequences in the sample encode the same CDR3. This rearrangement joins TRBV7-2 to TRBJ1-3; a possible D gene is TRBD1 (5 bases). Deletions cut 1 base from V and 3 bases from J, with 13 bases between. CDR3 length: 16 residues. Germline lookup yields CDR1 SGHTA and CDR2 FQGNSA. The CDR3 DNA reads TGTGCCAGCAGCTTAGTGGGAGGGGTTAGTGGAAACACCATATATTTT. Translation gives CASSLVGGVSGNTIYF.

This sequence joins TRBV9 and TRBJ2-2; D gene ambiguous. This CDR3 has 14 amino acids. Germline V gene data show CDR1 as SGDLS and CDR2 as YYNGEE. V was pared by 0 bases and J by 8 bases, with 11 bases between. Here the CDR3 DNA reads TGTGCCAGCAGCGTAGTGGGTGAGGTGGGGGAGCTGTTTTTT. Its translation: CASSVVGEVGELFF.

The chain has TRBV28 and TRBJ1-4, with 10 nucleotides matching TRBD1. Looked up from germline, CDR1 is MDHEN and CDR2 is SYDVKM. CDR3 length equals 16 residues. J was trimmed by 6 bases and V by 5 bases; bases with no gene match: 9. The CDR3 coding sequence is TGTGCCAGCAGTGAGAATTACGGACAGGGGGATGAAAAACTGTTTTTT. This codes for CASSENYGQGDEKLFF.

V usage is TRBV23-1 and J usage is TRBJ2-1; D is unresolved. TRBV23-1 is recorded as an ORF, its role being uncertain. V was shortened by 3 bases and J by 8 bases, with 5 bases between the two germline ends. The CDR3 runs to 11 residues. The chain's CDR3 is CASSQGYEQFF. The CDR3 DNA sequence: TGCGCCAGCAGTCAGGGGTATGAGCAGTTCTTC.

V is TRBV7-8 and J is TRBJ2-1, with 9 bases aligning to TRBD1. The CDR3 runs to 16 residues. Trimming at V came to 5 bases and at J to 3 bases, leaving 8 bases not matched to a gene. The germline gives CDR1 SGHVS, CDR2 FQNEAQ. CDR3 DNA: TGTGCCAGCAGCCTACGGGACAGGGCCGACTACAATGAGCAGTTCTTC. Its translation is CASSLRDRADYNEQFF.

J is TRBJ2-4 and V is TRBV4-1; the D gene is possibly TRBD1 (5 bases). The germline gives CDR1 MGHRA, CDR2 YSYEKL. The germline V and J ends were trimmed by 0 bases and 7 bases, with 16 bases remaining between them. There are 16 residues in the CDR3. CDR3 nucleotide sequence: TGCGCCAGCAGCCAAGATCCAGGGTTTGACCGTAACATTCAGTACTTC. As protein: CASSQDPGFDRNIQYF.

The chain carries TRBV5-1 and TRBJ1-4; a weak D match, TRBD1 (6 bases). CDR1 is SGHRS, CDR2 YFSETQ, per germline. This CDR3 is 15 amino acids long. The V end was cut by 4 bases, the J end by 4 bases, with 14 bases between. In DNA, the CDR3 is TGCGCCAGCAGCATCAATAGGGGGTATAATGAAAAACTGTTTTTT. It specifies CASSINRGYNEKLFF.

CDR3 amino acids: CASSLEGAGGTDTQYF. The CDR3 nucleotides are TGTGCCAGCAGCTTGGAGGGAGCGGGGGGCACAGATACGCAGTATTTT. The chain is built from TRBV7-2 and TRBJ2-3; 8 nucleotides match TRBD2. CDR1 and CDR2 (germline): SGHTA, FQGNSA. The V gene end was trimmed by 3 bases and the J gene end by 1 base; junction bases not matched to a gene: 6. This CDR3 region has 16 residues. Complete variable domain (other parts from reference TRBV7-2 and TRBJ2-3): GAGVSQSPSNKVTEKGKDVELRCDPISGHTALYWYRQSLGQGLEFLIYFQGNSAPDKSGLPSDRFSAERTGGSVSTLTIQRTQQEDSAVYLCASSLEGAGGTDTQYFGPGTRLTVL.

V and J are TRBV9 and TRBJ2-3; 9 bases align to TRBD2. The CDR3 loop spans 17 amino acids. In germline, CDR1 is SGDLS, CDR2 YYNGEE. J gave up 4 bases and V 0 bases, and 9 bases lay outside the gene matches. This CDR3 reads CASSVASASGIPDTQYF. CDR3 coding DNA: TGTGCCAGCAGCGTAGCTTCGGCTAGCGGGATTCCAGATACGCAGTATTTT.

The chain recombines TRBV15 with TRBJ2-1; TRBD1 might be the D (5 bases). This CDR3 has 16 residues. The V end was cut by 1 base, the J end by 2 bases, with 12 bases between. Germline CDR1 reads LNHNV; CDR2 reads YYDKDF (reference sequence). CDR3 in DNA: TGTGCCACCAGCAGAGTTCGTACAGGCGCCTACAATGAGCAGTTCTTC. This translates into CATSRVRTGAYNEQFF.